These 32 T cell receptor beta chains were sequenced from one sample in a study of blood T cells in healthy people across ages. PCR was performed a second time for 7 to 11 cycles using a sample-barcoded 5' primer and a J-beta primer mix. TCRdb called the 5' RACE reads again in MiXCR, with one record for every CDR3 protein. The sample has over a million distinct CDR3 sequences; about 45% are singletons. The sequenced sample was blood. The receptors shown here come from a woman aged 18 to 35 in good health.

This chain links TRBV5-1 with TRBJ1-2; TRBD1 might be the D (5 bases). The length of the CDR3 is 12 residues. V dropped 3 bases and J dropped 8 bases, with 11 bases sitting between them. The germline CDR1 and CDR2 sequences are SGHRS and YFSETQ. CDR3 in DNA: TGCGCCAGCAGCTGGGGGGGGACGGGCTACACCTTC. This translates into CASSWGGTGYTF.

The J gene is TRBJ2-3, the V gene TRBV10-2; 7 bases map to TRBD1. The V gene's germline CDR1 is WSHSY and CDR2 SAAADI. The CDR3 is made up of 15 amino acids. With 6 bases clipped from V and 3 bases from J, the junction kept 9 bases outside the gene matches. DNA for the CDR3: TGCGCCAGCAGACAGACAGGGCGGAGAACAGATACGCAGTATTTT. Translation gives CASRQTGRRTDTQYF.

This chain connects TRBV20-1 to TRBJ2-7; no clear D. CDR1 and CDR2 (germline): DFQATT, SNEGSKA (reference sequence). This CDR3 is 13 amino acids long. Between the trimmed V and J ends, which lost 6 bases and 2 bases, there was a span of 14 bases. The CDR3, as DNA: TGCAGTGCGGCACGTGCTAGGGCCTACGAGCAGTACTTC. Translated, it gives CSAARARAYEQYF.

This clonotype came up a few times. This chain uses TRBV5-1 with TRBJ1-4; 12 nucleotides match TRBD1. The CDR3 is 17 residues long. V shed 3 bases and J 3 bases; nucleotides not matched to a gene: 6. Germline CDR1 is SGHRS and CDR2 is YFSETQ. DNA for the CDR3: TGCGCCAGCAGCTCCGGGACAGGGGGCCTGGCTAATGAAAAACTGTTTTTT. Amino acid sequence: CASSSGTGGLANEKLFF. Variable domain in full (rest from reference TRBV5-1 and TRBJ1-4): KAGVTQTPRYLIKTRGQQVTLSCSPISGHRSVSWYQQTPGQGLQFLFEYFSETQRNKGNFPGRFSGRQFSNSRSEMNVSTLELGDSALYLCASSSGTGGLANEKLFFGSGTQLSVL.

This clonotype was seen a few times. The chain recombines TRBV18 with TRBJ2-1; D is perhaps TRBD1 (6 bases). The V end was cut by 6 bases, the J end by 7 bases, with 13 bases between. From germline, CDR1 is KGHSH and CDR2 LQKENI. This CDR3 comprises 13 residues. CDR3 amino acids: CASSLETGNEQFF. CDR3 bases: TGTGCCAGCTCGCTCGAAACAGGGAATGAGCAGTTCTTC. Combining the CDR3 with reference TRBV18 and TRBJ2-1 gives the whole variable domain NAGVMQNPRHLVRRRGQEARLRCSPMKGHSHVYWYRQLPEEGLKFMVYLQKENIIDESGMPKERFSAEFPKEGPSILRIQQVVRGDSAAYFCASSLETGNEQFFGPGTRLTVL.

V is TRBV20-1 and J is TRBJ1-6; D gene ambiguous. In germline, CDR1 is DFQATT, CDR2 SNEGSKA (reference sequence). The V end was cut by 1 base, the J end by 7 bases, with 17 bases between. The CDR3 contains 16 residues. The CDR3 region has the DNA TGCAGTGCTAGAGCGTTTCGGGGATATGGGAATTCACCCCTCCACTTT. This translates into CSARAFRGYGNSPLHF.

This clonotype was counted a few times. The chain uses TRBV5-1 and TRBJ2-7; D unclear. CDR3 length equals 15 residues. Trimming shortened V by 2 bases and J by 0 bases, and 12 bases separated the two germline ends. Germline CDR1 SGHRS, CDR2 YFSETQ. The CDR3 sequence: CASSFRHQSSYEQYF. The CDR3 coding sequence is TGCGCCAGCAGCTTTCGTCACCAAAGCTCCTACGAGCAGTACTTC.

The chain uses TRBV4-3 and TRBJ2-2; TRBD1 matches at 10 bases. V gave up 8 bases and J gave up 4 bases; unmatched junction bases: 10. From germline, CDR1 is LGHNA and CDR2 YSLEER. The CDR3 has 16 amino acids. The CDR3 nucleotides are TGCGCCAGCCGATTTTCGGACAGGGGGTTCACCGGGGAGCTGTTTTTT. It specifies CASRFSDRGFTGELFF.

The rearrangement links TRBV20-1 to TRBJ1-1; 7 bases match TRBD1. CDR3 length: 14 residues. V shed 3 bases and J 5 bases; nucleotides not matched to a gene: 9. Germline V CDR1 and CDR2: DFQATT, SNEGSKA (reference sequence). The CDR3 loop reads CSARRGPPGTEAFF. CDR3 nucleotide sequence: TGCAGTGCTAGGAGGGGGCCCCCCGGGACTGAAGCTTTCTTT.

This sequence joins TRBV29-1 and TRBJ2-4; TRBD2 might be the D (6 bases). The length of the CDR3 is 13 residues. Germline lookup yields CDR1 SQVTM and CDR2 ANQGSEA. V gave up 5 bases and J gave up 7 bases, with 15 bases separating them. CDR3 amino acids: CSVLRGGRNIQYF. CDR3 DNA sequence: TGCAGCGTTCTCCGGGGTGGGAGGAACATTCAGTACTTC. Supplemented by reference TRBV29-1 and TRBJ2-4, the full variable domain reads SAVISQKPSRDICQRGTSLTIQCQVDSQVTMMFWYRQQPGQSLTLIATANQGSEATYESGFVIDKFPISRPNLTFSTLTVSNMSPEDSSIYLCSVLRGGRNIQYFGAGTRLSVL.

The rearrangement joins TRBV12-3 or TRBV12-4 to TRBJ2-6, with a possible D match to TRBD1 (5 bases). The CDR3 spans 15 residues. V was pared by 6 bases and J by 3 bases, with 12 bases between. This chain's CDR3 is CASSWPGNGANVLTF. In nucleotides, the CDR3 is TGTGCCAGCAGCTGGCCAGGGAATGGGGCCAACGTCCTGACTTTC.

In the case of this clonotype: An end of the junction differs from the germline gene, which may be a read error. V and J are TRBV7-2 and TRBJ1-2; D call uncertain. The germline CDR1 and CDR2 sequences are SGHTA and FQGNSA. The length of the CDR3 is 14 residues. The CDR3 region has the DNA TGCGCCAGCAGCTTAACTGTTTTGAACTATGGCTACACCTTC. It translates to CASSLTVLNYGYTF.

The genes are TRBV10-3 and TRBJ2-7; tentative D call: TRBD2 (6 bases). Trimming stripped 9 bases from V and 0 bases from J, with 12 bases between. Germline V gene lookup returns CDR1 ENHRY and CDR2 SYGVKD. The CDR3 totals 13 residues. The CDR3 sequence: CAIWEESSYEQYF. In DNA, the CDR3 is TGTGCCATTTGGGAGGAATCCTCCTACGAGCAGTACTTC.

The rearrangement joins TRBV10-2 to TRBJ2-1; maybe TRBD1 (6 bases). Germline loops: CDR1 WSHSY, CDR2 SAAADI. V dropped 4 bases and J dropped 0 bases, with 10 bases sitting between them. This CDR3 comprises 15 residues. CDR3 protein: CASSGGPPSYNEQFF. CDR3 coding DNA: TGCGCCAGCAGTGGGGGGCCTCCCTCCTACAATGAGCAGTTCTTC.

This clonotype has a handful of counts. J is TRBJ2-7 and V is TRBV11-2; the D gene is possibly TRBD2 (6 bases). The CDR3 is made up of 16 amino acids. From germline, CDR1 is SGHAT and CDR2 FQNNGV. Trimming took 1 base from V and 2 from J, leaving 15 bases between them. The CDR3 protein is CASSLAGSGNTYEQYF. Written as DNA, the CDR3 is TGTGCCAGCAGCTTAGCGGGTAGCGGAAACACCTACGAGCAGTACTTC.

This clonotype was counted only a few times. V and J are TRBV10-3 and TRBJ1-5, with D possibly matching TRBD1 (5 bases). The CDR3 is 18 amino acids. Germline loops: CDR1 ENHRY, CDR2 SYGVKD. V lost 0 bases and J 4 bases, leaving 19 bases between the germline ends. The CDR3 loop reads CAISESISGTEQNQPQHF. CDR3 in DNA: TGTGCCATCAGTGAGTCGATATCGGGGACGGAGCAAAATCAGCCCCAGCATTTT.

J is TRBJ2-7 and V is TRBV10-3; TRBD1 matches 8 bases. This CDR3 has 14 residues. V shed 4 bases, J shed 2 bases, and the junction held 4 bases outside the gene matches. In germline, CDR1 is ENHRY, CDR2 SYGVKD. In DNA form, the CDR3 reads TGTGCCATCAGTGTCGGGACAGGCCCCTACGAGCAGTACTTC. Residues: CAISVGTGPYEQYF.

V usage is TRBV20-1 and J usage is TRBJ2-1, with TRBD2 matching 10 bases. V lost 1 base to trimming and J lost 4 bases; unmatched junction nucleotides: 7. The germline V gene encodes CDR1 DFQATT and CDR2 SNEGSKA (reference sequence). CDR3 length equals 16 residues. The CDR3 loop is CSARVASGREYNEQFF. As DNA, the CDR3 is TGCAGTGCTAGAGTGGCTAGCGGGAGAGAGTACAATGAGCAGTTCTTC.

The sample holds a few counts of this clonotype. V usage is TRBV9 and J usage is TRBJ2-2; D unresolved. V was pared by 0 bases and J by 7 bases, with 13 bases between. CDR3 length equals 15 residues. The germline CDR1 and CDR2 sequences are SGDLS and YYNGEE. This CDR3 is CASSVARIGGGELFF. The CDR3 region has the DNA TGTGCCAGCAGCGTAGCAAGGATCGGTGGCGGGGAGCTGTTTTTT.

The table lists this clonotype with a few counts. The V and J genes are TRBV4-1 and TRBJ1-6, with 7 bases identical to TRBD1. The trim removed 7 bases at V and 0 bases at J, leaving 3 bases unmatched. The CDR3 has 15 amino acids. Germline lookup yields CDR1 MGHRA and CDR2 YSYEKL. In nucleotides, the CDR3 is TGCGCCAGCACGACAGGGAGCTCCTATAATTCACCCCTCCACTTT. Protein product: CASTTGSSYNSPLHF.

This clonotype has more than one count but fewer than ten. A junction boundary mismatches the germline segment, possibly from a read error. The rearrangement joins TRBV4-1 to TRBJ1-4; D not resolved. Germline assignment: CDR1 MGHRA and CDR2 YSYEKL. The CDR3 has 15 amino acids. Here the CDR3 DNA reads TGCGCCAGCAGCAGCCTGGAGTCTTCTAATGAAAGACTGTTTTTT. Translated, it gives CASSSLESSNERLFF.

In this sample, this clonotype turned up a few times. The chain recombines TRBV10-3 with TRBJ2-1; no reliable D call. The CDR3 runs to 15 residues. V lost 5 bases, J lost 4 bases, and 15 bases lay in between. Germline V gene sequence: CDR1 ENHRY, CDR2 SYGVKD. The CDR3 loop reads CAISLYTLPYNEQFF. The CDR3 DNA reads as TGTGCCATCAGTCTGTACACCCTCCCGTACAATGAGCAGTTCTTC.

The V call is TRBV20-1, the J call TRBJ2-7, with TRBD2 matching 11 bases. The CDR3 consists of 14 residues. Germline CDR1 DFQATT, CDR2 SNEGSKA (reference sequence). Trimming at V came to 4 bases and at J to 5 bases, leaving 7 bases not matched to a gene. The chain's CDR3 is CSAKLAGVWNEQYF. CDR3 nucleotide sequence: TGCAGTGCTAAACTAGCGGGAGTTTGGAACGAGCAGTACTTC.

The chain uses TRBV27 and TRBJ1-1; perhaps TRBD1 as D (6 bases). CDR3 length equals 13 residues. The germline V and J ends were trimmed by 5 bases and 6 bases, with 13 bases remaining between them. Per the germline V gene, CDR1 is MNHEY and CDR2 is SMNVEV (reference sequence). The CDR3 DNA reads TGTGCCAGCAGTGTAGGGGGGGCGTCTGAAGCTTTCTTT. This codes for CASSVGGASEAFF.

The V call is TRBV12-3 or TRBV12-4, the J call TRBJ1-6, with D hard to call. The length of the CDR3 is 12 residues. V lost 4 bases, J lost 8 bases, and 6 bases lay in between. In DNA, the CDR3 is TGTGCCAGCAGTTCAGTTGATTCACCCCTCCACTTT. This sequence encodes CASSSVDSPLHF.

The chain joins TRBV25-1 to TRBJ2-4, with TRBD2 matching 13 bases. V shed 2 bases and J 13 bases; nucleotides not matched to a gene: 8. The CDR3 runs 15 residues. Germline V gene sequence: CDR1 MGHDK, CDR2 SYGVNS. The chain's CDR3 is CASSEPGLAGYGQYF. The CDR3 bases are TGTGCCAGCAGTGAACCGGGACTAGCGGGATACGGGCAGTACTTC.

The gene calls are TRBV10-2 and TRBJ2-7; D unclear. This CDR3 is 16 amino acids long. The germline gives CDR1 WSHSY, CDR2 SAAADI. V was trimmed by 8 bases and J by 7 bases, leaving 27 bases between them. CDR3 amino acids: CASQNPYRLTYNEQYF. The CDR3 coding sequence is TGCGCCAGCCAGAATCCGTATCGACTTACCTACAATGAGCAGTACTTC.

The CDR3: CASSYAPQGTNTEAFF. CDR3 DNA: TGTGCCAGCAGTTACGCCCCTCAAGGAACGAACACTGAAGCTTTCTTT. The chain couples TRBV6-5 to TRBJ1-1; D gene ambiguous. Looked up from germline, CDR1 is MNHEY and CDR2 is SVGAGI. This CDR3 has 16 amino acids. Trimming cost V 2 bases and J 1 base, with 14 bases left between them.

The chain combines TRBV20-1 with TRBJ1-6; D uncertain. Trimming cost V 4 bases and J 0 bases, with 7 bases left between them. CDR1 and CDR2 from the germline V gene are DFQATT and SNEGSKA (reference sequence). There are 14 residues in the CDR3. This CDR3 reads CSATGSSYNSPLHF. CDR3 in DNA: TGCAGTGCTACGGGGAGCTCCTATAATTCACCCCTCCACTTT.

Ten or more counts support this clonotype. CDR3 loop: CASAFSGANEQFF. CDR3 nucleotide sequence: TGTGCCAGCGCGTTTAGCGGGGCTAATGAGCAGTTCTTC. The chain is built from TRBV9 and TRBJ2-1; 8 bases fit TRBD2. This CDR3 is 13 amino acids long. V gave up 7 bases and J gave up 7 bases; unmatched junction bases: 7. In germline, CDR1 is SGDLS, CDR2 YYNGEE. Using reference TRBV9 and TRBJ2-1 for the parts outside the CDR3, the full variable domain is DSGVTQTPKHLITATGQRVTLRCSPRSGDLSVYWYQQSLDQGLQFLIQYYNGEERAKGNILERFSAQQFPDLHSELNLSSLELGDSALYFCASAFSGANEQFFGPGTRLTVL.

This clonotype has more than one count but fewer than ten. The rearrangement uses TRBV27 and TRBJ2-6, with 7 bases that match TRBD1. The ends lost 5 bases at V and 7 bases at J; junction bases unmatched: 5. This CDR3 is 14 amino acids long. Germline CDR1 and CDR2: MNHEY and SMNVEV (reference sequence). The chain's CDR3 is CASSPGQAANVLTF. CDR3 DNA: TGTGCCAGCAGTCCCGGACAGGCTGCCAACGTCCTGACTTTC.

The chain combines TRBV15 with TRBJ2-7; D unclear. Germline CDR1 and CDR2: LNHNV and YYDKDF (reference sequence). This CDR3 comprises 12 residues. V lost 1 base and J 5 bases, leaving 6 bases between the germline ends. CDR3 in amino acids: CATSRVENEQYF. Here the CDR3 DNA reads TGTGCCACCAGCAGAGTTGAGAACGAGCAGTACTTC.